This T cell receptor (beta chain) was captured in a study of blood T cell repertoires in COVID-19. From germline, CDR1 is SEHNR and CDR2 FQNEAQ (reference sequence). The CDR3 runs to 15 residues. Germline trimming cut 6 bases from V and 3 bases from J; bases unmatched to any gene: 3. TCRdb's copy holds only in-frame clones and misses some; the assay was immunoSEQ multiplex PCR. The repertoire holds a few hundred thousand clones, about 85% seen once, with roughly 2.8% in the top ten. Specimen: peripheral blood. The clonotype comes from a man aged 45-65 years who had recovered from COVID-19. The chain combines TRBV7-9 with TRBJ2-5, with 14 bases that match TRBD2. Written as DNA, the CDR3 is TGTGCCAGCAGACTGGGACTAGCGGGAGAAGAGACCCAGTACTTC. It translates to CASRLGLAGEETQYF.